Included here is one TCR beta chain sequence, with context. Method: immunoSEQ multiplex PCR; TCRdb's copy keeps in-frame clones and lacks some. The table has around 300,000 clones, approximately 90% seen once. The CDR3 has 14 amino acids. Germline V lookup: CDR1 MDHEN, CDR2 SYDVKM. The V segment lost 5 bases and the J segment 7 bases; nucleotides outside the gene matches: 7. This sample was included in a study of cytomegalovirus exposure and HLA in healthy donors. For the study at large: A subsequent analysis stated that the roughly 130 validation repertoires were run on the same platform as the roughly 670 first-cohort repertoires.

The sequence was collected from a woman aged 25 to 39 in good health and CMV-seropositive. The chain is built from TRBV28 and TRBJ2-1; the match to TRBD1 covers 8 bases. The sequenced material came from PBMCs. In DNA form, the CDR3 reads TGTGCCAGCAGTCAGAGGACAGGGCTGAATGAGCAGTTCTTC. Translation gives CASSQRTGLNEQFF.